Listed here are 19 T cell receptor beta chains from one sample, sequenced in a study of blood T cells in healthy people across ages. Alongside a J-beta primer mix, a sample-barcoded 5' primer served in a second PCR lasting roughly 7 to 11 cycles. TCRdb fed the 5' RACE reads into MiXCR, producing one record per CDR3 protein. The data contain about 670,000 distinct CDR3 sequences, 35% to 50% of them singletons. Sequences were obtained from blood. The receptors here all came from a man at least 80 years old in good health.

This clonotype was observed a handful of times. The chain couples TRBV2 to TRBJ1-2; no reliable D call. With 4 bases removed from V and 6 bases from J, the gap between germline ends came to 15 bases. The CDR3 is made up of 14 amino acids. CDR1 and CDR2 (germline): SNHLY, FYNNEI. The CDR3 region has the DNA TGTGCCAGCAGTGGGGGTGTAGGGAGCCATGGCTACACCTTC. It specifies CASSGGVGSHGYTF.

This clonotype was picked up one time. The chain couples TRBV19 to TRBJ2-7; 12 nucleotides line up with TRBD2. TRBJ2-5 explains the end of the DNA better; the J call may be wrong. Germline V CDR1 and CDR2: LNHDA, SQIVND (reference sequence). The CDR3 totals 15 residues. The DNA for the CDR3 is TGTGCCAGTGGCCTACTAGCGGGGGGACAAGAGACCCAGTACTTC. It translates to CASGLLAGGQETQYF.

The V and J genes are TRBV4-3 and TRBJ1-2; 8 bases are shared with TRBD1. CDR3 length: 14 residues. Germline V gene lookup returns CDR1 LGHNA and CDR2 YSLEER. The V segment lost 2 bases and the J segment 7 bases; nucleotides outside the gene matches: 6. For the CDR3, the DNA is TGCGCCAGCAGCCAATGGACAGGGTCGTCTGGCTACACCTTC. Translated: CASSQWTGSSGYTF.

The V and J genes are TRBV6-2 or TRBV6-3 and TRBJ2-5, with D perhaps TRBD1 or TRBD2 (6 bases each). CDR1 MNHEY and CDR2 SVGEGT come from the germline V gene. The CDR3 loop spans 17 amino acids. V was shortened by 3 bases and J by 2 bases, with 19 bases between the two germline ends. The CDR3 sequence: CASSYSEGGLGQETQYF. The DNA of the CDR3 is TGTGCCAGCAGTTATAGCGAAGGGGGGTTGGGGCAAGAGACCCAGTACTTC.

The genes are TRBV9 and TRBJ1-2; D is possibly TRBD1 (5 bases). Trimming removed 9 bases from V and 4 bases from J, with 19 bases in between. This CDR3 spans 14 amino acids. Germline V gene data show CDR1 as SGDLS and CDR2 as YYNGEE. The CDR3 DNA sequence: TGTGCCACCCGAGGTGGGCAGGGAATCTATGGCTACACCTTC. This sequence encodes CATRGGQGIYGYTF.

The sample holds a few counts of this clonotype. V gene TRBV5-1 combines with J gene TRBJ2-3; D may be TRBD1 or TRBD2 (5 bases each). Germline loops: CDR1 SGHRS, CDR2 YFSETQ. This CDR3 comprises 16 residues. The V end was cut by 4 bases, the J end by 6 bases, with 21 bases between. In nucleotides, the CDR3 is TGCGCCAGCAGCCCCTCCAGGGAGACGGTCTGGGATACGCAGTATTTT. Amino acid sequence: CASSPSRETVWDTQYF.

In DNA form, the CDR3 reads TGTGCCAGCAGCTGGTCCATAGCGGGAGTGAGCGAGCAGTACTTC. It specifies CASSWSIAGVSEQYF. This chain links TRBV11-2 with TRBJ2-4, with 9 bases identical to TRBD2. The J call may be faulty, since TRBJ2-7 better matches the DNA end. Looked up from germline, CDR1 is SGHAT and CDR2 is FQNNGV. The CDR3 sequence is 15 residues long.

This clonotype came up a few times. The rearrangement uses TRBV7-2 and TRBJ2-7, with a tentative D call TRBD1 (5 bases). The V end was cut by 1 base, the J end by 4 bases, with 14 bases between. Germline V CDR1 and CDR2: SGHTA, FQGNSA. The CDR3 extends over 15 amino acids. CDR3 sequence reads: CASSLGGPMKYEQYF. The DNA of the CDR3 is TGTGCCAGCAGCTTAGGGGGCCCAATGAAGTACGAGCAGTACTTC. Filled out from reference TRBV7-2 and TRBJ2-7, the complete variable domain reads GAGVSQSPSNKVTEKGKDVELRCDPISGHTALYWYRQSLGQGLEFLIYFQGNSAPDKSGLPSDRFSAERTGGSVSTLTIQRTQQEDSAVYLCASSLGGPMKYEQYFGPGTRLTVT.

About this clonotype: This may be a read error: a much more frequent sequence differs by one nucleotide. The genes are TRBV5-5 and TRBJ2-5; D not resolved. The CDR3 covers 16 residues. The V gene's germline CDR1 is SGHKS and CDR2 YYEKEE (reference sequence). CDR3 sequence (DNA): TGTGTCAGCAGCGCGCTAATCAGTTTGGGGAAGGAGACCCAGTACTTC. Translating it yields CVSSALISLGKETQYF.

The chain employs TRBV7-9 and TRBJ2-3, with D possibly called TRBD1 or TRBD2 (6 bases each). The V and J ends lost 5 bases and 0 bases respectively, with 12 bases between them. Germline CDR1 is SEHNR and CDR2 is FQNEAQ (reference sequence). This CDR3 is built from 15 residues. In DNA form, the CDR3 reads TGTGCCAGCAGCGAGGGGGGAAGGAGCACAGATACGCAGTATTTT. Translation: CASSEGGRSTDTQYF.

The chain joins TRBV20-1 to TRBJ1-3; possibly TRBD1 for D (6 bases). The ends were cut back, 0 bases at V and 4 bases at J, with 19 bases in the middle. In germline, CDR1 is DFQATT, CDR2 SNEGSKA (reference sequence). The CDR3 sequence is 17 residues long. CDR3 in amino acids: CSARDISRGPSGNTIYF. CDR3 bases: TGCAGTGCTAGAGATATCAGCAGGGGTCCATCAGGAAACACCATATATTTT.

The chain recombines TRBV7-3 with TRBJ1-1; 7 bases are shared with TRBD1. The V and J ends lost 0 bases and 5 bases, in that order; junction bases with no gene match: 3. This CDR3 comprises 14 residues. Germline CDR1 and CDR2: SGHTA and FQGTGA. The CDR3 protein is CASSLTGRGTEAFF. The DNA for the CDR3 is TGTGCCAGCAGCTTAACGGGCAGGGGGACTGAAGCTTTCTTT.

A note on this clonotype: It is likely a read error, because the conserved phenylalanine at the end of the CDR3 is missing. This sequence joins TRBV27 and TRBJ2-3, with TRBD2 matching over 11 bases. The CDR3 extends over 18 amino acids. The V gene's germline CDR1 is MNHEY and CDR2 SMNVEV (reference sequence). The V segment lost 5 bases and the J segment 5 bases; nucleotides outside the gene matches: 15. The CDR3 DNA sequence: TGTGCCAGCAGTCTGAATCCTAGCGGGGGGAGGAGTGGAGATACGCAGTATTTA. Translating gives CASSLNPSGGRSGDTQYL.

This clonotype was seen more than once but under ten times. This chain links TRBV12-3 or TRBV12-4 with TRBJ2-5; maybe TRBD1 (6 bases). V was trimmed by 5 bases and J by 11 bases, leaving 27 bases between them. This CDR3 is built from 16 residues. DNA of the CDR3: TGTGCCAGCAGTCCGACAGGATTGGGGCGAAAAAATGAGCAGTACTTC. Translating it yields CASSPTGLGRKNEQYF.

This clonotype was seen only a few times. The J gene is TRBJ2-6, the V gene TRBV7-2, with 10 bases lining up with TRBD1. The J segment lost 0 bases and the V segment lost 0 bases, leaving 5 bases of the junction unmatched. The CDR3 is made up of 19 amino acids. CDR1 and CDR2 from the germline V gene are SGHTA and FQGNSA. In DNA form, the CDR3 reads TGTGCCAGCAGCTTAGCGGGGACAGGGGCCTTCTCTGGGGCCAACGTCCTGACTTTC. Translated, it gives CASSLAGTGAFSGANVLTF.

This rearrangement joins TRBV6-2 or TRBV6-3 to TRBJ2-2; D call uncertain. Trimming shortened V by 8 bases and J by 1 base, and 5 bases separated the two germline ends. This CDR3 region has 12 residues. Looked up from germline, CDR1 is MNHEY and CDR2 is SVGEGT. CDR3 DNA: TGTGCCAGCGGGCAGAACACCGGGGAGCTGTTTTTT. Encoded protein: CASGQNTGELFF.

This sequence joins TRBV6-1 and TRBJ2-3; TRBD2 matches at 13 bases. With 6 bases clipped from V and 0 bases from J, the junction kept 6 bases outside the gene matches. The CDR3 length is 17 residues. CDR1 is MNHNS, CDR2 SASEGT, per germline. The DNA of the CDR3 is TGTGCCAGCAGCCGCCGGGGACTAGCGGGAAGCACAGATACGCAGTATTTT. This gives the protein CASSRRGLAGSTDTQYF.

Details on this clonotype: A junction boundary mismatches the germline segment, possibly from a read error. The CDR3 coding sequence is TGTGCCATCAGCTTAGGCTACTACGAGCAGTACTTC. Translated, it gives CAISLGYYEQYF. The chain uses TRBV13 and TRBJ2-5, with no clear D. With the DNA end fitting TRBJ2-7 better, the J assignment may be wrong. Germline V gives CDR1 PRHDT, CDR2 FYEKMQ (reference sequence). The CDR3 loop spans 12 amino acids.

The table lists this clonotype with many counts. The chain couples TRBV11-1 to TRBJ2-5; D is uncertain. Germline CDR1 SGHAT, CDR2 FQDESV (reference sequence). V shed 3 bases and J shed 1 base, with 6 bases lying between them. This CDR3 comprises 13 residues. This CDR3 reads CASSLRFQETQYF. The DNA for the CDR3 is TGTGCCAGCAGCTTGAGGTTCCAAGAGACCCAGTACTTC.